This is a list of T cell receptor beta chains from one sample in a study of T cell repertoires in cytomegalovirus infection. Their target antigens are unknown. In TCRdb, the reads were re-called with MiXCR into one record per CDR3 protein. This table has 360,000 or so distinct CDR3 sequences, about 35% appearing once. The sample here was cultured PBMCs, taken from culture after CMV antigen stimulation. The receptors originated from a human donor in good health (CMV status not recorded). Some clones in this sample may be carry-over from other donors' samples. CDR3s include the opening cysteine and the closing phenylalanine or tryptophan. Fields, in order: CDR3 protein, CDR3 DNA, J gene, V gene, clone size, D gene. The D gene is left open where the match is weak. Size is stated for part of the rows, as once, few or many counts, or as a class when the clone is expanded.

CASRIYAEQFF TGTGCCAGCAGGATTTATGCTGAGCAGTTCTTC TRBJ2-1 TRBV12-3/TRBV12-4 few -
CASIGPGSKPQHF TGTGCCAGCATCGGGCCTGGGAGTAAGCCCCAGCATTTT TRBJ1-5 TRBV2 - -
CASRATGGGTEAFF TGTGCCAGCAGAGCGACAGGGGGCGGCACTGAAGCTTTCTTT TRBJ1-1 TRBV7-6 - TRBD1
CATSDPPADTQYF TGTGCCACCAGTGACCCCCCCGCAGATACGCAGTATTTT TRBJ2-3 TRBV24-1 - -
CASSTRQGGANGYTF TGTGCCAGCAGTACTCGGCAAGGGGGCGCGAATGGCTACACCTTC TRBJ1-2 TRBV6-2/TRBV6-3 - TRBD1
CASSWAGAPANYGYTF TGTGCCAGCAGCTGGGCGGGGGCCCCAGCTAACTATGGCTACACCTTC TRBJ1-2 TRBV5-6 - -
CASSYSAAYNEQFF TGTGCCAGCAGTTACTCAGCGGCCTACAATGAGCAGTTCTTC TRBJ2-1 TRBV6-2/TRBV6-3 few -
CASSLGGSNEKLFF TGTGCCAGCAGCTTGGGGGGATCTAATGAAAAACTGTTTTTT TRBJ1-4 TRBV7-2 many -
CASRLQLMNTEAFF TGTGCCAGCAGGCTACAGCTCATGAACACTGAAGCTTTCTTT TRBJ1-1 TRBV5-4 - -
CSVVVGVDEQYF TGCAGCGTTGTGGTGGGAGTGGATGAGCAGTACTTC TRBJ2-7 TRBV29-1 - -
CASSYRGGYTF TGTGCCAGCAGTTACAGGGGCGGCTACACCTTC TRBJ1-2 TRBV12-3/TRBV12-4 few TRBD1
CAPGNTEAFF TGTGCCCCAGGGAATACTGAAGCTTTCTTT TRBJ1-1 TRBV7-9 - -
CASSYTKREFRNEQFF TGTGCCAGCAGTTACACCAAGCGGGAGTTTCGCAATGAGCAGTTCTTC TRBJ2-1 TRBV6-6 few TRBD2
CASSLEGLVNTRELFF TGTGCCAGCAGCCTGGAGGGCCTAGTTAACACCAGGGAGCTGTTTTTT TRBJ2-2 TRBV7-2 - -
CASSLVKETQYF TGTGCCAGCAGCTTAGTCAAGGAGACCCAGTACTTC TRBJ2-5 TRBV7-2 few -